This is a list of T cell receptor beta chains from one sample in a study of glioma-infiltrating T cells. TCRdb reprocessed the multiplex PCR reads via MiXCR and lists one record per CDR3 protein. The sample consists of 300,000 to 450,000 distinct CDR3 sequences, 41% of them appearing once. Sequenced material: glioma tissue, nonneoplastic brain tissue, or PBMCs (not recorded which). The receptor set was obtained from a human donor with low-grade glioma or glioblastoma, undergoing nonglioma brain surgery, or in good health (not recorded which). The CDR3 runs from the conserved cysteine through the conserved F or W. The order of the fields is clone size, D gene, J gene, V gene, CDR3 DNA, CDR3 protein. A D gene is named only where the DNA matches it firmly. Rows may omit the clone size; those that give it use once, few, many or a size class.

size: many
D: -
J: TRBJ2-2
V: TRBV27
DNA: TGTGCCAGCAGTAGACCCCCCAGGGGCGTAGGATCCGGGGAGCTGTTTTTT
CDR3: CASSRPPRGVGSGELFF

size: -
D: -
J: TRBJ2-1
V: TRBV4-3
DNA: TGCGCCAGCAGCCCTGCCGGCGGGCAGCCCTATGAGCAGTTCTTC
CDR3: CASSPAGGQPYEQFF

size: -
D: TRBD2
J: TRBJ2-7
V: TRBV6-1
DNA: TGTGCCAGCAGTGCGGGACTAGCGGAAACCTACGAGCAGTACTTC
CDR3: CASSAGLAETYEQYF

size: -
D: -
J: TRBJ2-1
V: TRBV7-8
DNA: TGTGCCAGCATCGACGCCGGGACCCCCCCTCATGAGCAGTTCTTC
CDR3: CASIDAGTPPHEQFF

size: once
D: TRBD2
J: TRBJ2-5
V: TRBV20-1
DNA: TGCAGTGCTACGGGACTAGCGGGAGCGGAGGAGACCCAGTACTTC
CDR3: CSATGLAGAEETQYF

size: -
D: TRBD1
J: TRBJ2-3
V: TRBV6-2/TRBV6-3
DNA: TGTGCCAGCAGTTACTTCCAGACAGGGACAGATACGCAGTATTTT
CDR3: CASSYFQTGTDTQYF

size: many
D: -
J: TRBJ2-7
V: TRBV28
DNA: TGTGCCAGCAGTTCTGCTTGGGACAACGCCTACGAGCAGTACTTC
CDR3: CASSSAWDNAYEQYF

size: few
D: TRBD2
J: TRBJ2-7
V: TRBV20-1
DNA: TGCAGTGTTTCTAGCGGGAGTGTTTACGAGCAGTACTTC
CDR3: CSVSSGSVYEQYF

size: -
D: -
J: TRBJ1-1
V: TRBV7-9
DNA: TGTGCCAGCAGCCTACAAATCACTGAAGCTTTCTTT
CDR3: CASSLQITEAFF

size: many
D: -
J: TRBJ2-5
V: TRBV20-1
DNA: TGCAGTGCTAATAAAGAGACCCAGTACTTC
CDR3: CSANKETQYF

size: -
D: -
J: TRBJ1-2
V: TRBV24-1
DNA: TGTGCCACCAGTGATTTGGAGGGAACTGGCTACACCTTC
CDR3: CATSDLEGTGYTF

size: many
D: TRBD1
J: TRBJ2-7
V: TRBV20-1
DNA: TGCAGTGCTAGAGGATGGCAGGGGGTTTACGAGCAGTACTTC
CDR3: CSARGWQGVYEQYF

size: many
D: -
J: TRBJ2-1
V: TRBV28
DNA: TGTGCCAGCAGTTTCACCGCAGGGACGCAGTTCTTC
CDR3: CASSFTAGTQFF

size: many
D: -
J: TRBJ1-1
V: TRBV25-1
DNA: TGTGCCAGCAGTGTCGGCGGAAACACTGAAGCTTTCTTT
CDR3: CASSVGGNTEAFF

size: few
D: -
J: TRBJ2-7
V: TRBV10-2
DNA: TGTGCCAGCAGACACAGGGCCACCTACGAGCAGTACTTC
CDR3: CASRHRATYEQYF

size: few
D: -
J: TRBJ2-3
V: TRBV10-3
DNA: TGTGCCATCAATCCGGGAGCGACAGATACGCAGTATTTT
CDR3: CAINPGATDTQYF

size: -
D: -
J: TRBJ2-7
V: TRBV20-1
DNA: TGCACTGCTTCACTACAGGGCTACGAGCAGTACTTC
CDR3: CTASLQGYEQYF

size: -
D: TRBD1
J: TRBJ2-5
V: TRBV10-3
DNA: TGTGCCATCAGTGAGGGGGACAGGGGCTTCCAAGAGACCCAGTACTTC
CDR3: CAISEGDRGFQETQYF

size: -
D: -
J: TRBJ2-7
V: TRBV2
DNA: TGTGCCAGCAGTGAGGAAACCTACGAGCAGTACTTC
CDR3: CASSEETYEQYF

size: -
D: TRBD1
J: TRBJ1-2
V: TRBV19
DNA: TGTGCCAGTAGAGGGACAGGGGACAGTGGCTACACCTTC
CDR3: CASRGTGDSGYTF

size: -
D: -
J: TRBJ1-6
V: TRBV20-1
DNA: TGCGGTACAGTTCACGACTCCTATAATTCACCCCTCCACTTT
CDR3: CGTVHDSYNSPLHF

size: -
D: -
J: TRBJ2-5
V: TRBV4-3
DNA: TGCGCCAGCAGCCAAGATAGGGCGGGGACCCAGTACTTC
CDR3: CASSQDRAGTQYF

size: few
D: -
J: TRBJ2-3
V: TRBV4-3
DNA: TGCGCCAGCAGCCAAGGTGGGACACTCACAGATACGCAGTATTTT
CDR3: CASSQGGTLTDTQYF

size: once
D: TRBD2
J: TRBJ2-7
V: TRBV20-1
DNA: TGCAGTGCCCTAAGCGGGAGCGTGACCTACGAGCTGTACTTC
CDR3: CSALSGSVTYELYF

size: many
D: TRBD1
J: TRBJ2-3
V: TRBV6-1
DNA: TGTGCCAGCAGGAGGACAGGGGCCAGCACAGATACGCAGTATTTT
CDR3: CASRRTGASTDTQYF

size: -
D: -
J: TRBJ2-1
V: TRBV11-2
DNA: TGTGCCAGCAGCCCGACTGACAGGTTCTACAATGAGCAGTTCTTC
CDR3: CASSPTDRFYNEQFF

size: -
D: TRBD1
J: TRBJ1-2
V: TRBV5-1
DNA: TGCGCCAGCAGTCCTTGGACAGGGGTCCATGGCTACACCTTC
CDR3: CASSPWTGVHGYTF

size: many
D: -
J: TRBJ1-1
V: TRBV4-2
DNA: TGTGCCAGCAGCCATCCCATTCCCAGGACTGAAGCTTTCTTT
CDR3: CASSHPIPRTEAFF

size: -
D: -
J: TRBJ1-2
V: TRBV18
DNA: TGTGCCAGCTCATCTCAGCCGGGACCCTTTAGCTATGGCTACACCTTC
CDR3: CASSSQPGPFSYGYTF

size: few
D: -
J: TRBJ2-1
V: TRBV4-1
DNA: TGCGCCAGCAGCCAAGTATCCGGGGTGGATGAGCAGTTCTTC
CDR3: CASSQVSGVDEQFF

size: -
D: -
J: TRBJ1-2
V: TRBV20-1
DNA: TGCAGTGCTGGGTTCCGGAGCCATGGCTACACCTTC
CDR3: CSAGFRSHGYTF

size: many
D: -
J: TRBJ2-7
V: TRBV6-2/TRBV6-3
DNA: TGTGCCAGCAGTTACGGGTCAGGGGAAGACTACGAGCAGTACTTC
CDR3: CASSYGSGEDYEQYF

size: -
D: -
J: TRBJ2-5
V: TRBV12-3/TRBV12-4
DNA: TGTGCCAGCAGTTTAGGGCTAGTCTATGAGACCCAGTACTTC
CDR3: CASSLGLVYETQYF

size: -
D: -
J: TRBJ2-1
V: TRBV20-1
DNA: TGCAGTGCTGGGGCTTTTTGGCCCTCGGGAAATGAGCAGTTCTTC
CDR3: CSAGAFWPSGNEQFF

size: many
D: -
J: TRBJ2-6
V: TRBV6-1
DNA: TGTGCCAGCGGAGAGTCTGGGGCCAACGTCCTGACTTTC
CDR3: CASGESGANVLTF

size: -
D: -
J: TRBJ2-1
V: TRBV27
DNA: TGTGCCAGCAGTGACCCGTTGGGGGGTGCGGGCTACAATGAGCAGTTCTTC
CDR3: CASSDPLGGAGYNEQFF

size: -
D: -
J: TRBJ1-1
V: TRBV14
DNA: TGTGCCAGCAGCCTGTTCATGAACACTGAAGCTTTCTTT
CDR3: CASSLFMNTEAFF

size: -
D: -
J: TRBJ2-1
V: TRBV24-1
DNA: TGTGCCACCAGTGATAAATCTACACCGCTGGGAGAGCAGTTCTTC
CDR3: CATSDKSTPLGEQFF